The 11 T cell receptor beta chains below were found in one sample sequenced in a study of cytomegalovirus exposure and HLA in healthy donors. The PCR had 60 Vbeta and 13 Jbeta primers. Assay: immunoSEQ multiplex PCR; the TCRdb copy retains only in-frame clones and omits some. The sample contains 150,000 to 180,000 clones, approximately 75% of which appear only once. Sequencing was done on a sample of PBMCs. The receptors were sampled from a man between 18 and 29 years old in good health and CMV-seronegative.

This clone was recorded a few times. This chain joins TRBV7-3 and TRBJ2-3; 8 bases line up with TRBD2. Germline V gives CDR1 SGHTA, CDR2 FQGTGA. The junction had 3 bases not matched to a gene; V was cut back by 3 bases and J by 7 bases. The CDR3 length is 13 residues. CDR3: CASSFGGGNTQYF. CDR3 nucleotide sequence: TGTGCCAGCAGCTTCGGGGGGGGGAATACGCAGTATTTT.

In DNA, the CDR3 is TGTGCCAGCTCACCAGGGGCCCCCGGCACTGAAGCTTTCTTT. Its translation is CASSPGAPGTEAFF. This chain joins TRBV18 and TRBJ1-1, with a tentative D call TRBD1 (5 bases). Germline CDR1 is KGHSH and CDR2 is LQKENI. The CDR3 consists of 14 residues. Trimming cost V 2 bases and J 4 bases, with 11 bases left between them. The full variable domain, its missing parts supplied by reference TRBV18 and TRBJ1-1, is NAGVMQNPRHLVRRRGQEARLRCSPMKGHSHVYWYRQLPEEGLKFMVYLQKENIIDESGMPKERFSAEFPKEGPSILRIQQVVRGDSAAYFCASSPGAPGTEAFFGQGTRLTVV.

The V gene is TRBV2, the J gene TRBJ1-6; the D gene is possibly TRBD1 (5 bases). The germline gives CDR1 SNHLY, CDR2 FYNNEI. Trimming removed 1 base at V and 9 bases at J, with 10 bases between. The CDR3 length is 14 residues. The CDR3 coding sequence is TGTGCCAGCAGTGAAGGGGACTCAATTTCACCCCTCCACTTT. Amino acids: CASSEGDSISPLHF.

The chain carries TRBV27 and TRBJ2-1, with D possibly being TRBD1 (5 bases). V gave up 7 bases and J gave up 5 bases, with 6 bases separating them. The CDR3 covers 11 residues. Germline lookup yields CDR1 MNHEY and CDR2 SMNVEV (reference sequence). CDR3 sequence reads: CASNRNNEQFF. In DNA, the CDR3 is TGTGCCAGCAACAGGAACAATGAGCAGTTCTTC.

Details on this clone: The CDR3 does not end in the conserved phenylalanine or tryptophan, so this is likely a read error. This chain uses TRBV7-9 with TRBJ1-1; D unclear. This CDR3 is built from 14 residues. V lost 4 bases and J 1 base, leaving 10 bases between the germline ends. Germline V CDR1 and CDR2: SEHNR, FQNEAQ (reference sequence). CDR3 coding DNA: TGTGCCAGCAGCTCTGGTAGACAGAACACTGAAGCTTTCCTT. The encoded protein is CASSSGRQNTEAFL.

The chain employs TRBV18 and TRBJ1-5, with 8 bases matching TRBD1. The CDR3 totals 17 residues. V dropped 1 base and J dropped 0; count of bases not matched to a gene: 5. Germline values: CDR1 KGHSH, CDR2 LQKENI. CDR3 region: CASSPQGTGLSNQPQHF. The CDR3, as DNA: TGTGCCAGCTCACCACAAGGGACAGGACTTAGCAATCAGCCCCAGCATTTT. Drawing the rest from reference TRBV18 and TRBJ1-5, the complete variable domain is NAGVMQNPRHLVRRRGQEARLRCSPMKGHSHVYWYRQLPEEGLKFMVYLQKENIIDESGMPKERFSAEFPKEGPSILRIQQVVRGDSAAYFCASSPQGTGLSNQPQHFGDGTRLSIL.

The V gene is TRBV11-2, the J gene TRBJ1-1, with TRBD1 matching 11 bases. CDR1 and CDR2 (germline): SGHAT, FQNNGV. J lost 6 bases, V lost 5 bases, and 11 bases had no gene match. This CDR3 spans 16 amino acids. CDR3: CASSVRGGTGGAEAFF. The CDR3 region has the DNA TGTGCCAGCAGCGTTAGGGGCGGGACAGGGGGGGCTGAAGCTTTCTTT. Complete variable domain (other parts from reference TRBV11-2 and TRBJ1-1): EAGVAQSPRYKIIEKRQSVAFWCNPISGHATLYWYQQILGQGPKLLIQFQNNGVVDDSQLPKDRFSAERLKGVDSTLKIQPAKLEDSAVYLCASSVRGGTGGAEAFFGQGTRLTVV.

J is TRBJ2-2 and V is TRBV5-6, with 8 bases that match TRBD1. This CDR3 region has 19 residues. The germline gives CDR1 SGHDT, CDR2 YYEEEE. The J segment lost 2 bases and the V segment lost 0 bases, leaving 12 bases of the junction unmatched. This chain's CDR3 is CASSLAFQGARVNTGELFF. The CDR3 region has the DNA TGTGCCAGCAGCTTGGCTTTCCAGGGGGCAAGGGTAAACACCGGGGAGCTGTTTTTT.

This sequence joins TRBV19 and TRBJ2-5, with a weak D call TRBD1 (5 bases). V was trimmed by 5 bases and J by 9 bases, leaving 13 bases between them. Germline CDR1 LNHDA, CDR2 SQIVND (reference sequence). The CDR3 covers 12 residues. The CDR3 protein is CASSPGYGSQYF. The CDR3 nucleotides are TGTGCCAGTAGTCCAGGGTACGGATCCCAGTACTTC.

This clone has a handful of counts. The V gene is TRBV7-9, the J gene TRBJ1-1, with 7 bases matching TRBD1. V was clipped by 5 bases and J by 1 base; unmatched bases: 4. The CDR3 is 14 amino acids. Germline V CDR1 and CDR2: SEHNR, FQNEAQ (reference sequence). The CDR3 nucleotides read TGTGCCAGCAGCCAACAGGGGAGGAACACTGAAGCTTTCTTT. Translating gives CASSQQGRNTEAFF.

The chain combines TRBV11-2 with TRBJ2-2, with D perhaps TRBD1 (5 bases). The CDR3 runs 17 residues. Trimming removed 3 bases from V and 0 bases from J, with 14 bases in between. CDR1 SGHAT and CDR2 FQNNGV come from the germline V gene. In DNA form, the CDR3 reads TGTGCCAGCAGCTTCTCCAGGGTGGGCTCGAACACCGGGGAGCTGTTTTTT. It is translated as CASSFSRVGSNTGELFF. The entire variable domain, with the rest obtained from reference TRBV11-2 and TRBJ2-2, is as follows: EAGVAQSPRYKIIEKRQSVAFWCNPISGHATLYWYQQILGQGPKLLIQFQNNGVVDDSQLPKDRFSAERLKGVDSTLKIQPAKLEDSAVYLCASSFSRVGSNTGELFFGEGSRLTVL.